This T cell receptor (beta chain) is from a study of Ad26.COV2.S vaccination and SARS-CoV-2 variants. The wider study: The authors gave Ad26.COV2.S intramuscularly, either once or twice 56 days apart.

This clone turned up a few times. Its specificity is not known. As for treatment: some 20 received Ad26.COV2.S at low or high dose, single or two shots; several received placebo; per-sample allocation not given. Collection of samples fell on day 63 after the first vaccine or placebo injection. The sample came from a Boston adult aged 18-55 years. The administered vaccine (an Ad26 vector) expressed Wuhan-strain SARS-CoV-2 spike. CDR1 SQVTM and CDR2 ANQGSEA come from the germline V gene. With V trimmed by 3 bases and J by 5 bases, 9 bases remained unmatched. The CDR3 has 14 amino acids. This table comes from immunoSEQ multiplex PCR, and its TCRdb copy is limited to in-frame clones, with some not included. The data hold a few hundred thousand clones, with 90% observed a single time. Regarding the study as a whole: An underestimation of total T cell responses may have resulted from the TCR breadth and depth analyses.

V usage is TRBV29-1 and J usage is TRBJ1-2; TRBD1 agrees at 7 bases. The sequences come from peripheral blood, collected in a trial of Ad26.COV2.S vaccine versus placebo. This TCR derives from a person between 18 and 60 years old who received the Ad26.COV2.S COVID-19 vaccine or a placebo. The CDR3 region has the DNA TGCAGCGTTGAGTCGACCTTGACAGGGTATGGCTACACCTTC. Its protein is CSVESTLTGYGYTF.